These T cell receptor beta chains were read from a single sample in a study of cytomegalovirus exposure and HLA in healthy donors. Some clones are missing from TCRdb's copy, which holds only in-frame ones; the method was immunoSEQ multiplex PCR. The top ten clones hold over 0.65% of a sample with about 220,000 clones, approximately 88% of them seen once. The sample consisted of PBMCs. Receptors originate from a boy aged 2-9 years in good health and CMV-seronegative. Both conserved end residues are part of each CDR3. A D gene is named only where the DNA matches it firmly.

TRBJ2-1	-	TRBV6-4	CASRLPRGVRYNEQFF
TRBJ2-7	TRBD2	TRBV27	CASSESGTTYEQYF
TRBJ2-1	TRBD2	TRBV27	CASNPGLAGAGEQFF
TRBJ2-3	-	TRBV5-4	CASSLGFRGGLTDTQYF
TRBJ2-5	TRBD2	TRBV19	CASSSGLAVNQETQYF
TRBJ1-3	-	TRBV30	CAWSQGSGNTIYF
TRBJ2-1	TRBD2	TRBV5-1	CASSPTSGRMGEQFF
TRBJ1-2	-	TRBV5-5	CASSAFEGLYGYTF
TRBJ1-2	-	TRBV6-1	CASTPGVYGYTF
TRBJ2-5	-	TRBV18	CASSPRGQETQYF
TRBJ2-7	-	TRBV2	CASSVGPGDEQYF
TRBJ2-1	TRBD2	TRBV7-9	CASSSGTSASYNEQFF
TRBJ1-5	TRBD1	TRBV30	CAWSDRGLGQPQHF
TRBJ2-7	TRBD1	TRBV6-5	CASSYSTGKTYEQYF
TRBJ2-7	TRBD2	TRBV5-6	CASSLSGVAGGPTYEQYF
TRBJ1-5	TRBD1	TRBV19	CASSKDRGLQPQHF
TRBJ1-1	-	TRBV6-5	CASTLNPGGNTEAFF
TRBJ1-2	TRBD1	TRBV9	CASTQGGTNYGYTF
TRBJ2-2	-	TRBV5-1	CASSLGGQVTGELFF
TRBJ2-5	-	TRBV27	CASSVSRLEEQYF
TRBJ1-5	TRBD1	TRBV2	CASREDRGRHQPQHF
TRBJ2-7	TRBD1	TRBV10-3	CAIRQGRCEQYF
TRBJ2-5	TRBD1	TRBV2	CASRPTGMETQYF
TRBJ2-7	-	TRBV10-1	CASQRVPHEQYF
TRBJ1-2	TRBD1	TRBV19	CASMAGGKGYGYTF
TRBJ2-1	-	TRBV7-9	CASSLTDNNEQFF
TRBJ2-5	TRBD2	TRBV29-1	CSVEASGSGETQYF
TRBJ1-1	-	TRBV18	CASSPGAMNTEAFF
TRBJ2-1	-	TRBV10-3	CAISAGGLEGIFF
TRBJ2-3	-	TRBV9	CASSVGGAGYTDTQYF
TRBJ1-6	TRBD1	TRBV27	CASRYTGGASPLHF
TRBJ2-7	TRBD2	TRBV7-2	CASSLGSSGSSYEQYF
TRBJ2-5	TRBD1	TRBV5-6	CASSLGQGVGEQYF
TRBJ1-1	-	TRBV19	CASMAFGFGGTEAFF
TRBJ2-5	-	TRBV5-1	CASSWDTEETQYF
TRBJ2-1	TRBD1	TRBV9	CASSASGTGGNEQFF
TRBJ1-1	-	TRBV19	CASSTQGIGPRTEAFF
TRBJ2-7	TRBD2	TRBV14	CASSLLGGASGGPKYF
TRBJ1-3	-	TRBV29-1	CSATGQIASGNTIYF
TRBJ1-4	TRBD1	TRBV10-2	CASAGTGDEKLFF
TRBJ2-1	TRBD2	TRBV7-7	CASSPGTSDNEQFF
TRBJ2-3	-	TRBV9	CASSVGLGTDTQYF